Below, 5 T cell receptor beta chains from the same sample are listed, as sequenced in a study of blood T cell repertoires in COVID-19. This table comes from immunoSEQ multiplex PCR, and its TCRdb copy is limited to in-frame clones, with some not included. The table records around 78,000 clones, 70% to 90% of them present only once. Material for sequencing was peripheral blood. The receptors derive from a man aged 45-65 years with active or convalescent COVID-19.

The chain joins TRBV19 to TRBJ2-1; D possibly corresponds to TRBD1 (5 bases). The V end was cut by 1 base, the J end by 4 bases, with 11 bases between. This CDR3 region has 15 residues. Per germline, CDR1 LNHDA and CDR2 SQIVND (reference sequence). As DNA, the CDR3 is TGTGCCAGTAGTATAGGGGGCATGGGGTACAATGAGCAGTTCTTC. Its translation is CASSIGGMGYNEQFF.

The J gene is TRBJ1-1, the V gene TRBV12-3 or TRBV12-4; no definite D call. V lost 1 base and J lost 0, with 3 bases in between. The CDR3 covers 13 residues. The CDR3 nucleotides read TGTGCCAGCAGTTTAGGCGTGAACACTGAAGCTTTCTTT. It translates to CASSLGVNTEAFF.

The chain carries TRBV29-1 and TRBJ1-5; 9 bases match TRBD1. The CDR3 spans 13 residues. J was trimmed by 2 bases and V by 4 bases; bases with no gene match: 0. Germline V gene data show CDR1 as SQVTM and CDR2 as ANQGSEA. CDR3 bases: TGCAGCGTTGGGACAGGGGGCAATCAGCCCCAGCATTTT. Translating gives CSVGTGGNQPQHF.

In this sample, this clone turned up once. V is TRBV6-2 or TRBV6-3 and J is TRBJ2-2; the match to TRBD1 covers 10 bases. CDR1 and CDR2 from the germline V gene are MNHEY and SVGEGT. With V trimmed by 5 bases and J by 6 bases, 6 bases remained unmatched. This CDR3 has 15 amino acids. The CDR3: CASSTGTGVPGELFF. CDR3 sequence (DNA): TGTGCCAGCAGTACCGGGACAGGGGTTCCCGGGGAGCTGTTTTTT.

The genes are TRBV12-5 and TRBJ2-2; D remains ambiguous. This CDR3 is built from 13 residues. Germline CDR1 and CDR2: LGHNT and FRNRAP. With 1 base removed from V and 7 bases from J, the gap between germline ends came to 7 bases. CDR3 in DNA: TGTGCTAGTGGTTTGGAGGCTAGCGGGGAGCTGTTTTTT. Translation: CASGLEASGELFF.